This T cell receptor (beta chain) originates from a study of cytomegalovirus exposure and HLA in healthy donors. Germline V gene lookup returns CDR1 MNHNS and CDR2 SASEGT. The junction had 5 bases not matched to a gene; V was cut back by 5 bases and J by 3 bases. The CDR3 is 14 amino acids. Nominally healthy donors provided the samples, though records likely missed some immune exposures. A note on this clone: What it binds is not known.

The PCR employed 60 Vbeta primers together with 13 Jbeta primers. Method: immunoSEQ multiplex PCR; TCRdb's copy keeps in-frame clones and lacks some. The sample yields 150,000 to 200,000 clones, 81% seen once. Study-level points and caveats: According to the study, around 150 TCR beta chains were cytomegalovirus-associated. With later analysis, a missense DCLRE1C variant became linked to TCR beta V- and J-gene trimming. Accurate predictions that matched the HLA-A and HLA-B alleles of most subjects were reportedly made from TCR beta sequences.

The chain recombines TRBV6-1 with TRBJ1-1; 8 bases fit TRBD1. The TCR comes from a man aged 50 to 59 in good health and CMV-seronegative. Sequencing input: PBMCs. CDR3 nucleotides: TGTGCCAGCAGTCCATCAGGGGGCCACACTGAAGCTTTCTTT. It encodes CASSPSGGHTEAFF.